Listed below are T cell receptor beta chains from one sample, sequenced in a study of T cell responses to AZD1222 COVID-19 vaccine. Some clones are missing from TCRdb's copy, which holds only in-frame ones; the method was immunoSEQ multiplex PCR. This sample carries about 110,000 clones, more than 70% of them seen once, and the ten largest clones take roughly 7%. The sequencing used peripheral blood, collected on day 0 of AZD1222 vaccination. These receptors were collected from an adult in good health. CDR3s include the opening cysteine and the closing phenylalanine or tryptophan. The D gene is left open where the match is weak. Clone size, where shown, is once, few, many, or a class for clones that have expanded.

>-|TRBJ1-1|TRBV7-3|-
CASSLGRWNTEAFF
TGTGCCAGCAGCTTAGGGAGGTGGAACACTGAAGCTTTCTTT
>-|TRBJ1-4|TRBV28|-
CASSGGREKLFF
TGTGCCAGCAGTGGGGGGCGTGAAAAACTGTTTTTT
>-|TRBJ1-5|TRBV21-1|-
CASSNQPQHF
TGTGCCAGCAGCAATCAGCCCCAGCATTTT
>-|TRBJ2-2|TRBV28|-
CASSLQGEGTGELFF
TGTGCCAGCAGTTTACAGGGAGAGGGCACCGGGGAGCTGTTTTTT
>-|TRBJ2-6|TRBV7-2|-
CASSSQGIGSGANVLTF
TGTGCCAGCAGCTCCCAGGGGATCGGGTCTGGGGCCAACGTCCTGACTTTC
>few|TRBJ2-7|TRBV7-9|-
CASSPDRWAYEQYF
TGTGCCAGCAGCCCTGACAGGTGGGCCTACGAGCAGTACTTC
>-|TRBJ1-4|TRBV19|-
CASSTDGHEKLFF
TGTGCCAGTAGTACGGACGGACATGAAAAACTGTTTTTT
>-|TRBJ1-4|TRBV7-2|-
CASSERSEKLFF
TGTGCCAGCAGTGAAAGGAGTGAAAAACTGTTTTTT
>-|TRBJ2-7|TRBV24-1|TRBD1
CATSDLHGDSIYEQYF
TGTGCCACCAGTGATTTGCATGGGGACAGTATTTACGAGCAGTACTTC
>-|TRBJ1-4|TRBV7-9|-
CASSSDGNEKLFF
TGTGCCAGCAGCTCAGATGGTAATGAAAAACTGTTTTTT
>-|TRBJ1-5|TRBV19|TRBD1
CASTSGQGARGNQPQHF
TGTGCCAGTACCTCGGGGCAGGGGGCGCGCGGCAATCAGCCCCAGCATTTT
>-|TRBJ2-1|TRBV27|-
CASTRLGVGGEQFF
TGTGCCAGCACCCGTTTGGGAGTCGGAGGTGAGCAGTTCTTC
>once|TRBJ1-5|TRBV19|TRBD1
CASSYRTGAGQPQHF
TGTGCCAGTAGTTACCGGACAGGGGCAGGTCAGCCCCAGCATTTT
>-|TRBJ1-4|TRBV27|-
CASSPTNNEKLFF
TGTGCCAGCAGCCCGACAAATAATGAAAAACTGTTTTTT
>few|TRBJ1-2|TRBV7-9|-
CASSLGLEGDGYTF
TGTGCCAGCAGCTTAGGTCTTGAAGGGGATGGCTACACCTTC
>-|TRBJ2-7|TRBV6-2/TRBV6-3|TRBD2
CASSSVIGRAIGEQYF
TGTGCCAGCAGTTCGGTAATCGGGAGGGCCATCGGCGAGCAGTACTTC
>once|TRBJ2-7|TRBV5-8|-
CASTTQGLQYEQYF
TGTGCCAGCACCACTCAGGGCCTGCAGTACGAGCAGTACTTC
>-|TRBJ2-7|TRBV5-5|TRBD2
CASSLSTSGMYEQYF
TGTGCCAGCAGCTTGTCGACTAGCGGGATGTACGAGCAGTACTTC
>-|TRBJ2-7|TRBV28|-
CASSLPAYEQYF
TGTGCCAGCAGTTTACCCGCCTACGAGCAGTACTTC
>-|TRBJ1-4|TRBV19|-
CASSISATNEKLFF
TGTGCCAGTAGTATATCGGCAACTAATGAAAAACTGTTTTTT
>-|TRBJ2-7|TRBV6-2/TRBV6-3|-
CASSYLDPYEQYF
TGTGCCAGCAGTTACCTTGATCCGTACGAGCAGTACTTC
>once|TRBJ1-1|TRBV6-2/TRBV6-3|-
CASIPAKNTEAFF
TGTGCCAGCATCCCCGCAAAGAACACTGAAGCTTTCTTT
>-|TRBJ1-2|TRBV10-3|TRBD1
CAITYRPGQGNANYGYTF
TGTGCCATCACTTATAGGCCGGGACAGGGGAACGCTAACTATGGCTACACCTTC
>-|TRBJ1-1|TRBV15|TRBD1
CATSRKRQGGSTEAFF
TGTGCCACCAGCAGGAAGCGACAGGGAGGATCCACTGAAGCTTTCTTT